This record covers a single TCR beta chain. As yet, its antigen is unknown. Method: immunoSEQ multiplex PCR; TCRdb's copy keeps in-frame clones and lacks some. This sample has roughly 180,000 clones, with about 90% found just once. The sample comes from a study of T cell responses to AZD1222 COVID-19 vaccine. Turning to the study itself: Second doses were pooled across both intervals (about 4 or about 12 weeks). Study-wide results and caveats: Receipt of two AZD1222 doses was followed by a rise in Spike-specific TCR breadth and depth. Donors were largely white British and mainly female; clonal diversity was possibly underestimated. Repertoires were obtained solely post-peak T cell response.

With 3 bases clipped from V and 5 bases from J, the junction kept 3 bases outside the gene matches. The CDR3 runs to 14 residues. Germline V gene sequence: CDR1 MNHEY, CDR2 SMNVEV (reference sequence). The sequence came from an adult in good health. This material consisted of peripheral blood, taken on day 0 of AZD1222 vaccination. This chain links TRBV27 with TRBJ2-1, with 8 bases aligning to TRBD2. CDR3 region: CASSLAGGNNEQFF. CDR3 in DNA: TGTGCCAGCAGTTTGGCGGGAGGAAACAATGAGCAGTTCTTC.